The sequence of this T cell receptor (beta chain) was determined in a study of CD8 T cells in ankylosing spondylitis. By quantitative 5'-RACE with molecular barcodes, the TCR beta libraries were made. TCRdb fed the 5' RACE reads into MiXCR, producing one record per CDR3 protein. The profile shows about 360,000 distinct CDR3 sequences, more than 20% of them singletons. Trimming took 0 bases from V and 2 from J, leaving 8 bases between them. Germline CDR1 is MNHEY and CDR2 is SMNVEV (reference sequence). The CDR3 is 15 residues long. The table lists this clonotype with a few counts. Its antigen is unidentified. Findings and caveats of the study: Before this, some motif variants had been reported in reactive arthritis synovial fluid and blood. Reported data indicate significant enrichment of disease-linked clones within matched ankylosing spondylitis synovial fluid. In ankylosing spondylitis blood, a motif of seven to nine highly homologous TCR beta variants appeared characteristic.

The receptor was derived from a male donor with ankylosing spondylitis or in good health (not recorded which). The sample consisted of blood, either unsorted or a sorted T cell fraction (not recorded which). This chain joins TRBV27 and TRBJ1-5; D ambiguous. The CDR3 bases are TGTGCCAGCAGTTTATCGATTATTGGCAATCAGCCCCAGCATTTT. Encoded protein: CASSLSIIGNQPQHF.